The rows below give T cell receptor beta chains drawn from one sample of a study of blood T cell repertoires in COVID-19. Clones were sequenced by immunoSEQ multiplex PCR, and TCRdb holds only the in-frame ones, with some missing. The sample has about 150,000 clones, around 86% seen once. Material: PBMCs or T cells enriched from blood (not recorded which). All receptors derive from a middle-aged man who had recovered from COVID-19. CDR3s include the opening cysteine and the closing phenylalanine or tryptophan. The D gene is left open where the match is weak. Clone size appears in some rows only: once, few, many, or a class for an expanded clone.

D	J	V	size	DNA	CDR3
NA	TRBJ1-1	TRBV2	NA	TGTGCCAGCAGTGTATATGGGGGAGGTAGCACTGAAGCTTTCTTT	CASSVYGGGSTEAFF
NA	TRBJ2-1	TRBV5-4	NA	TGTGCCAGCAGCCTGAGGACAGACTACAATGAGCAGTTCTTC	CASSLRTDYNEQFF
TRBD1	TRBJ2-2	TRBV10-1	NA	TGCGCCAGCAGTGAGTCAAGGACAGGGGCCTCCGGGGAGCTGTTTTTT	CASSESRTGASGELFF
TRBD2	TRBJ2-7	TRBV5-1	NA	TGCGCCAGCAGCCCCGGGACTAATCAGGCCGAGCAGTACTTC	CASSPGTNQAEQYF
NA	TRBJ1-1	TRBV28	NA	TGTGCCAGCAGTAACTATGGGGGCCGGTACACTGAAGCTTTCTTT	CASSNYGGRYTEAFF
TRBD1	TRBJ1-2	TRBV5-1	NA	TGCGCCAGCAGCTCGGGGGACAGGCCTGGGGAGGGCTACACCTTC	CASSSGDRPGEGYTF
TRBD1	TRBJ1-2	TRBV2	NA	TGTGCCAGCAACAATCCATCTAGACAGGGCAACTATGGCTACACCTTC	CASNNPSRQGNYGYTF
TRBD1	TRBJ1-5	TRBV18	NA	TGTGCCAGCTCACCCGGGGGACAGGTGAATCAGCCCCAGCATTTT	CASSPGGQVNQPQHF
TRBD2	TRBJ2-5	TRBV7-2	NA	TGTGCCAGCAGCTCCTTAGCGGGAGGCTGGGCAGAGACCCAGTACTTC	CASSSLAGGWAETQYF
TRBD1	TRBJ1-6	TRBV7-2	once	TGTGCCAGCAGCCAGAGGGGGACAGGGAGTGGGTCACCCCTCCACTTT	CASSQRGTGSGSPLHF
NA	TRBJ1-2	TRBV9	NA	TGTGCCAGCAGCGTAGACAGTACGAACTATGGCTACACCTTC	CASSVDSTNYGYTF
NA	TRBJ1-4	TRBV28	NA	TGTGCCAGCACGCAAGGGAGCCGGGCCGATGAAAAACTGTTTTTT	CASTQGSRADEKLFF
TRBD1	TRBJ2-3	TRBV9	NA	TGTGCCAGCAGCGTCCAGGGGGCTGGCACAGATACGCAGTATTTT	CASSVQGAGTDTQYF
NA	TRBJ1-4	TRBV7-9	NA	TGTGCCAGCAGCTTAGGCCAGGGCGGTGAAAAACTGTTTTTT	CASSLGQGGEKLFF
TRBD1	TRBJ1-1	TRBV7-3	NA	TGTGCCAGCAGCTTAAGAGAAGGGCGGGACAGGGCAGGACAAGCTTTCTTT	CASSLREGRDRAGQAFF
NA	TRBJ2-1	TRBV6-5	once	TGTGCCAGCCGGGGGTACAATGAGCAGTTCTTC	CASRGYNEQFF
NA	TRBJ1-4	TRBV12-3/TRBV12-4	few	TGTGCCAGCGTACGATCTATTGGTGAAAAACTGTTTTTT	CASVRSIGEKLFF
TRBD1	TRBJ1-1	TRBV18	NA	TGTGCCAGCTCACCACTTCCACAGGGGGCGAACACTGAAGCTTTCTTT	CASSPLPQGANTEAFF
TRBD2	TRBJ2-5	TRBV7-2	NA	TGTGCCAGCAGTTTCGGGACTAGCGAAGAGACCCAGTACTTC	CASSFGTSEETQYF
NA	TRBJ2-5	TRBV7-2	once	TGTGCCAGCAGCTCGAGGCAACAAGAGACCCAGTACTTC	CASSSRQQETQYF
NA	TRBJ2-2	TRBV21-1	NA	TGTGCCAGCAGCAGATCTCCGGGGTGGGAGACACAGAACACCGGGGAGCTGTTTTTT	CASSRSPGWETQNTGELFF
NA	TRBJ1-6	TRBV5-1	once	TGCGCCAGCAGCCATAGGGGCAGCAATTCACCCCTCCACTTT	CASSHRGSNSPLHF
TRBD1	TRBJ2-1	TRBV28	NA	TGTGCCAGCAGCACACGGGACAGGGACAATGAGCAGTTCTTC	CASSTRDRDNEQFF
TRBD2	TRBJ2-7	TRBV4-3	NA	TGCGCCAGCAGCCAAGGGACTAGCGGGATAAACGAGCAGTACTTC	CASSQGTSGINEQYF
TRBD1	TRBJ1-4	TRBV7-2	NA	TGTGCCAGCAGTTACGAGACAGGGCTGTTTGAAAAACTGTTTTTT	CASSYETGLFEKLFF
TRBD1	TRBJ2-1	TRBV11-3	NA	TGTGCCAGCAGCCGGGACAGGGATGAGCAGTTCTTC	CASSRDRDEQFF
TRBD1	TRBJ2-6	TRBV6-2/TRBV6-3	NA	TGTGCCAGCAGTTACGGATGGGACAGCTCTGGGGCCAACGTCCTGACTTTC	CASSYGWDSSGANVLTF
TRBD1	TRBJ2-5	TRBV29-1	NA	TGCAGCGTAACACAGGGGGTGGAGACCCAGTACTTC	CSVTQGVETQYF
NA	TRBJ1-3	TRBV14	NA	TGTGCCAGCAGCCAAGCGGTTAGAGGTAGTGGAAACACCATATATTTT	CASSQAVRGSGNTIYF
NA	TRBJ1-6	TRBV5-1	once	TGCGCCAGCAGCACCCGGCCCGGGAGCTCCTATAATTCACCCCTCCACTTT	CASSTRPGSSYNSPLHF
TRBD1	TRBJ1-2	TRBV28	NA	TGTGCCAGCAGCCAGACAGGGGGGAACTATGGCTACACCTTC	CASSQTGGNYGYTF
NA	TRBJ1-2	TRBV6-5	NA	TGTGCCAGCAGTCCCGGGGGGATTAACTATGGCTACACCTTC	CASSPGGINYGYTF
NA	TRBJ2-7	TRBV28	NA	TGTGCCAGCAGTTTAAGTGACATAGACTACGAGCAGTACTTC	CASSLSDIDYEQYF
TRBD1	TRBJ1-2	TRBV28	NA	TGTGCCAGCAGTCCGACAGGGGGCTATGGCTACACCTTC	CASSPTGGYGYTF
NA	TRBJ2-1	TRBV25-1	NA	TGTGCCAGCAGTGAGACGGAGCATGAGCAGTTCTTC	CASSETEHEQFF
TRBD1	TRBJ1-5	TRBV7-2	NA	TGTGCCAGCAGCTTAGGGGACAGGGTCAATCAGCCCCAGCATTTT	CASSLGDRVNQPQHF
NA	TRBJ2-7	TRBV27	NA	TGTGCCAGCAGCCTAGGGGCAGGGATATACGAGCAGTACTTC	CASSLGAGIYEQYF
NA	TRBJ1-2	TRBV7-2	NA	TGTGCCAGCAGCTATACGGGCTATGGCTACACCTTC	CASSYTGYGYTF
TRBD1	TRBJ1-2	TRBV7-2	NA	TGTGCCAGTTCGGGACAGGGGAATCTTGGCTACACCTTC	CASSGQGNLGYTF
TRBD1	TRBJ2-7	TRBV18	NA	TGTGCCAGCTCATCCCGACAGGGCAGGAATTACGAGCAGTACTTC	CASSSRQGRNYEQYF
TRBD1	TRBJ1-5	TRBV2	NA	TGTGCCAGCAGTGAATTAGGGACAGGGATTCAGCCCCAGCATTTT	CASSELGTGIQPQHF
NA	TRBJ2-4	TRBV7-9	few	TGTGCCAGCAGCTTAGTTCAGGGCGACATTCAGTACTTC	CASSLVQGDIQYF
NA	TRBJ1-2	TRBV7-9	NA	TGTGCCAGCAGCTTAGTATCCCAGGGCGGCTATGGCTACACCTTC	CASSLVSQGGYGYTF
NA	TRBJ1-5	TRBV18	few	TGTGCCAGCTCACCTCTGGCGGATAGCAATCAGCCCCAGCATTTT	CASSPLADSNQPQHF
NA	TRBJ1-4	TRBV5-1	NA	TGCGCCAGCAGCTTAGTAGCGGGTCCTAATGAAAAACTGTTTTTT	CASSLVAGPNEKLFF
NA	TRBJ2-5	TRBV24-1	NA	TGTGCCACCAGTGACCGACAGGGAGGTGAGACCCAGTACTTC	CATSDRQGGETQYF
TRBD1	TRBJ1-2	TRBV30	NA	TGTGCCTGGGCGACAGGGGGGGACTATGGCTACACCTTC	CAWATGGDYGYTF
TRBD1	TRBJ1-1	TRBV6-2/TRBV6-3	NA	TGTGCCAGCAGTTGGGTACAGGGGATGAACACTGAAGCTTTCTTT	CASSWVQGMNTEAFF
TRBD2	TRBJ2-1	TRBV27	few	TGTGCCAGCAGTTTGGGAGCGGGGCTATACAATGAGCAGTTCTTC	CASSLGAGLYNEQFF
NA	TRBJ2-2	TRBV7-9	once	TGTGCCAGCAGCTTGGACAGGAACACCGGGGAGCTGTTTTTT	CASSLDRNTGELFF
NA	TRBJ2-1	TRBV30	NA	TGTGCCTGGAGTGTACTCCGCACGGGTGAGCAGTTCTTC	CAWSVLRTGEQFF
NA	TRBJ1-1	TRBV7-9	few	TGTGCCAGCAGCTTTCCAGTCAACACTGAAGCTTTCTTT	CASSFPVNTEAFF
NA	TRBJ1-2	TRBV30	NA	TGTGCCTGGACCCAGGGGTCTGGCTACACCTTC	CAWTQGSGYTF
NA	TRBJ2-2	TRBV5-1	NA	TGCGCCAGCAGCTTAGGAGGGCCTGATGCCGGGGAGCTGTTTTTT	CASSLGGPDAGELFF
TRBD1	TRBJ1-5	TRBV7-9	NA	TGTGCCAGCAGTCTTGGACAGGCGGGGAATCAGCCCCAGCATTTT	CASSLGQAGNQPQHF